This T cell receptor (beta chain) was retrieved from a study of cytomegalovirus exposure and HLA in healthy donors. About the research overall: Within the Caucasian-associated ancestry cluster were around 80% of the 398 genotyped donors. Findings and limits, study-wide: The authors enumerated 150 to 200 TCR beta chains as linked to cytomegalovirus. TCR association rates varied by HLA locus in a later analysis, with DRB1 highest and HLA-C lowest.

Unrecorded immune exposure was likely among donors, who were nominally healthy when sampled. This clone was counted a few times. Its matching antigen is unknown. In the PCR, 60 Vbeta and 13 Jbeta primers were used. Data came from immunoSEQ multiplex PCR; TCRdb stores just in-frame clones and leaves some out. Of approximately 70,000 clones in the sample, approximately 75% are singletons; the top ten hold about 8%. Germline CDR1 reads SGDLS; CDR2 reads YYNGEE. CDR3 size: 13 residues. Trimming cost V 4 bases and J 7 bases, with 14 bases left between them. The chain links TRBV9 to TRBJ1-1; D remains unclear. Specimen: PBMCs. This TCR was recovered from a man between 60 and 75 years old in good health and CMV-seropositive. The CDR3 spells CASSPVSGLEAFF. The CDR3 nucleotides are TGTGCCAGCAGCCCTGTGTCAGGACTTGAAGCTTTCTTT. The entire variable domain, with the rest obtained from reference TRBV9 and TRBJ1-1, is as follows: DSGVTQTPKHLITATGQRVTLRCSPRSGDLSVYWYQQSLDQGLQFLIQYYNGEERAKGNILERFSAQQFPDLHSELNLSSLELGDSALYFCASSPVSGLEAFFGQGTRLTVV.